The 2 T cell receptor beta chains below all came from one sample that was sequenced in a study of blood T cell repertoires in COVID-19 (dated by TCRdb to the early 2020s). Libraries were built with the immunoSEQ multiplex PCR assay. Not all clones reach the TCRdb copy of this immuneACCESS table, which keeps in-frame sequences only. Checked studies attribute under half of the gap to unresolved V genes and leave the rest unexplained. The sample data list around 250,000 clones, and around 87% of these were observed just once. The ten largest clones add up to 1.5% to 2% of the sample. Sequencing used PBMCs or T cells enriched from blood (not recorded which). The receptors shown here come from a woman aged 45 to 65 who had recovered from COVID-19.

The chain combines TRBV25-1 with TRBJ1-1; 7 bases agree with TRBD1. After removal of 7 bases from V and 5 bases from J, the junction contained 7 bases not matched to a gene. The CDR3 runs 13 residues. From germline, CDR1 is MGHDK and CDR2 SYGVNS. The CDR3 DNA sequence: TGTGCCAGCACGGCCAGGGGGAAAACTGAAGCTTTCTTT. The encoded protein is CASTARGKTEAFF. Full variable domain (remainder filled in from reference TRBV25-1 and TRBJ1-1): EADIYQTPRYLVIGTGKKITLECSQTMGHDKMYWYQQDPGMELHLIHYSYGVNSTEKGDLSSESTVSRIRTEHFPLTLESARPSHTSQYLCASTARGKTEAFFGQGTRLTVV.

This clone was recorded only once. The chain uses TRBV18 and TRBJ2-3; D remains unclear. V was pared by 2 bases and J by 5 bases, with 14 bases between. Germline values: CDR1 KGHSH, CDR2 LQKENI. This CDR3 has 15 residues. The CDR3 bases are TGTGCCAGCTCACCAAACATCCGGTCGGGAGATACGCAGTATTTT. This encodes CASSPNIRSGDTQYF.